The 10 T cell receptor beta chains given below trace back to one sample, sequenced in a study of blood T cells in healthy people across ages. For the second PCR, which ran for about 6 to 11 cycles, a sample-barcoded 5' primer and a J-beta primer mix were used. From the 5' RACE reads, TCRdb called clonotypes with MiXCR, one entry per CDR3 protein. The table records about 840,000 distinct CDR3 sequences, under 35% of them present only once. These sequences were also reported in another study, on T cells of mothers and their children.

The sequenced sample was blood. The source of these receptors is a woman in her thirties or forties in good health.

The chain employs TRBV7-8 and TRBJ2-7; 8 positions agree with TRBD1. J lost 3 bases, V lost 5 bases, and 9 bases had no gene match. The V gene's germline CDR1 is SGHVS and CDR2 FQNEAQ. CDR3 length: 15 amino acids. For the CDR3, the DNA is TGTGCCAGCAGCCGAACGGACAGGGACGGCTACGAGCAGTACTTC. It specifies CASSRTDRDGYEQYF. Filled out from reference TRBV7-8 and TRBJ2-7, the complete variable domain reads GAGVSQSPRYKVAKRGQDVALRCDPISGHVSLFWYQQALGQGPEFLTYFQNEAQLDKSGLPSDRFFAERPEGSVSTLKIQRTQQEDSAVYLCASSRTDRDGYEQYFGPGTRLTVT.

The chain employs TRBV9 and TRBJ2-2; D perhaps matches TRBD2 (7 bases). The germline V gene encodes CDR1 SGDLS and CDR2 YYNGEE. V lost 4 bases to trimming and J lost 0 bases, with 19 bases between them. The CDR3 contains 18 residues. CDR3: CASSPRGGGLANTGELFF. The CDR3 DNA sequence: TGTGCCAGCAGCCCCCGGGGCGGGGGCCTTGCGAACACCGGGGAGCTGTTTTTT.

Points on this clonotype: A junction end diverges from the germline sequence, so it may reflect a read error. V gene TRBV2 combines with J gene TRBJ2-5; D might be TRBD1 or TRBD2, each matching 5 bases. Germline assignment: CDR1 SNHLY and CDR2 FYNNEI. This CDR3 has 14 amino acids. The CDR3 is CASSNTLGGETLYF. DNA of the CDR3: TGTGCCAGCAGTAATACACTTGGGGGAGAGACCCTGTACTTC. Full variable domain (outside the CDR3, taken from reference TRBV2 and TRBJ2-5): EPEVTQTPSHQVTQMGQEVILRCVPISNHLYFYWYRQILGQKVEFLVSFYNNEISEKSEIFDDQFSVERPDGSNFTLKIRSTKLEDSAMYFCASSNTLGGETLYFGPGTRLLVL.

The chain couples TRBV12-3 or TRBV12-4 to TRBJ1-1; D call uncertain. CDR3 length equals 15 residues. The V gene lost 6 bases and the J gene lost 11 bases, with 25 bases spanning the gap. CDR3 in amino acids: CASSNPPGLELEAFF. In DNA, the CDR3 is TGTGCCAGCAGCAACCCACCCGGTTTAGAGTTGGAGGCTTTCTTT.

This clonotype was counted between two and nine times. This chain joins TRBV15 and TRBJ1-1; no definite D call. Trimming removed 3 bases from V and 8 bases from J, with 10 bases in between. In germline, CDR1 is LNHNV, CDR2 YYDKDF (reference sequence). This CDR3 is 12 amino acids long. The CDR3 loop reads CATSSLTDEAFF. The CDR3 nucleotides are TGTGCCACCAGCAGTTTGACGGACGAAGCTTTCTTT. The variable domain in full, with the rest retrieved from reference TRBV15 and TRBJ1-1, is DAMVIQNPRYQVTQFGKPVTLSCSQTLNHNVMYWYQQKSSQAPKLLFHYYDKDFNNEADTPDNFQSRRPNTSFCFLDIRSPGLGDTAMYLCATSSLTDEAFFGQGTRLTVV.

There are a few counts of this clonotype. This rearrangement joins TRBV24-1 to TRBJ2-1; 8 nucleotides line up with TRBD1. V dropped 2 bases and J dropped 3; count of bases not matched to a gene: 8. Germline values: CDR1 KGHDR, CDR2 SFDVKD. This CDR3 has 17 residues. The CDR3 coding sequence is TGTGCCACCAGTGATTCTTCTCAGGGGGCCGACTACAATGAGCAGTTCTTC. This codes for CATSDSSQGADYNEQFF.

This clonotype was counted at least ten times. The V gene is TRBV7-2, the J gene TRBJ1-6; D unresolved. Trimming cost V 3 bases and J 10 bases, with 13 bases left between them. CDR3 length: 14 residues. Germline lookup yields CDR1 SGHTA and CDR2 FQGNSA. CDR3 sequence reads: CASSFGPQTSPLHF. DNA for the CDR3: TGTGCCAGCAGCTTCGGGCCCCAGACATCACCCCTCCACTTT.

This clonotype was seen only a few times. A read error may be the cause here, since a much bigger clone is one base away. This chain connects TRBV2 to TRBJ2-1; 9 nucleotides match TRBD1. This CDR3 spans 14 amino acids. CDR1 is SNHLY, CDR2 FYNNEI, per germline. Trimming at V came to 3 bases and at J to 12 bases, leaving 9 bases not matched to a gene. CDR3 sequence: CASSEGTGFDGQFF. The DNA for the CDR3 is TGTGCCAGCAGTGAGGGGACAGGGTTCGATGGGCAGTTCTTC.

The chain combines TRBV3-1 with TRBJ1-2; the match to TRBD1 covers 10 bases. The V gene end was trimmed by 0 bases and the J gene end by 3 bases; junction bases not matched to a gene: 1. The CDR3 is made up of 15 amino acids. In germline, CDR1 is LGHDT, CDR2 YNNKEL (reference sequence). CDR3 protein: CASSQEGTGDYGYTF. As DNA, the CDR3 is TGTGCCAGCAGCCAAGAGGGGACAGGGGACTATGGCTACACCTTC.

The chain carries TRBV19 and TRBJ1-4; D is undetermined. The germline gives CDR1 LNHDA, CDR2 SQIVND (reference sequence). CDR3 length equals 10 residues. The V and J ends lost 9 bases and 10 bases respectively, with 9 bases between them. CDR3 sequence: CASFDGKLFF. The CDR3 bases are TGTGCCAGCTTTGACGGAAAACTGTTTTTT.